The TCR beta chain under discussion was sequenced for a study of T cell changes during pregnancy in multiple sclerosis. The CDR3 covers 11 residues. Trimming shortened V by 4 bases and J by 10 bases, and 10 bases separated the two germline ends. Germline assignment: CDR1 MNHNS and CDR2 SASEGT. Clones were sequenced by immunoSEQ multiplex PCR, and TCRdb holds only the in-frame ones, with some missing. The sample includes about 98,000 clones, 92% of them seen just once. The chain links TRBV6-1 to TRBJ1-1; the D is unclear. The sequence was obtained from a female donor in good health, enrolled as a control in a pregnancy study. The specimen comprised peripheral blood, sampled after pregnancy. Here the CDR3 reads CASSAGSRAFF. The CDR3 coding sequence is TGTGCCAGCAGTGCAGGTAGTAGAGCTTTCTTT.